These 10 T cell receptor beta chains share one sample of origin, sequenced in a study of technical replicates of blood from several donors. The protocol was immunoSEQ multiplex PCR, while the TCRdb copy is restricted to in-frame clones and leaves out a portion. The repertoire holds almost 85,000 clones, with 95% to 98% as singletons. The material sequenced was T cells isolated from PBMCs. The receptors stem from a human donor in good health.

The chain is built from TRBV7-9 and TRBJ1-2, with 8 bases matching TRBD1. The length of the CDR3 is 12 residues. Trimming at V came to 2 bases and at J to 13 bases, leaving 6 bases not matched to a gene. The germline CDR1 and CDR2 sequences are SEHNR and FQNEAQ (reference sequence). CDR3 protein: CASSLSDRDITF. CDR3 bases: TGTGCCAGCAGCTTATCGGACAGGGACATCACCTTC. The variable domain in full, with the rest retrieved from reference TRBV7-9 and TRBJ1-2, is DTGVSQNPRHKITKRGQNVTFRCDPISEHNRLYWYRQTLGQGPEFLTYFQNEAQLEKSRLLSDRFSAERPKGSFSTLEIQRTEQGDSAMYLCASSLSDRDITFGSGTRLTVV.

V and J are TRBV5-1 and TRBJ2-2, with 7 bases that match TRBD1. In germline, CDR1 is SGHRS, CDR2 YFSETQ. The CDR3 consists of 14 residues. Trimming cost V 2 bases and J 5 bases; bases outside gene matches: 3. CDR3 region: CASSFGTETGELFF. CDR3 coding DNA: TGCGCCAGCAGCTTTGGGACAGAAACCGGGGAGCTGTTTTTT.

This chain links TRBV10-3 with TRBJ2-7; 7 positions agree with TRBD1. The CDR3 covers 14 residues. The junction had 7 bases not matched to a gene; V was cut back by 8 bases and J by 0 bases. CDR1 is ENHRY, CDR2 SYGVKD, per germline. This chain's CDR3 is CAIGGTEASYEQYF. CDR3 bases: TGTGCCATCGGTGGGACAGAGGCCTCCTACGAGCAGTACTTC.

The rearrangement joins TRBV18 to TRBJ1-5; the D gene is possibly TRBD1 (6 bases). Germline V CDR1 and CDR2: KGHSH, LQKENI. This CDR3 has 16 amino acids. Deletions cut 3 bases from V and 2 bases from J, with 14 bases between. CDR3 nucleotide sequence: TGTGCCAGCTCACCCGGACAGCTTGGGGGCAATCAGCCCCAGCATTTT. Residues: CASSPGQLGGNQPQHF.

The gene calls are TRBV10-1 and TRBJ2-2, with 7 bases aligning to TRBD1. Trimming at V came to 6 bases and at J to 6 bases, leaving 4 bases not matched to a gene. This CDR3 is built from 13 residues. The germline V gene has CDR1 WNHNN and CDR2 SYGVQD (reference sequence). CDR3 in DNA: TGCGCCAGCAGGGAGCAGGGGGCCGGGGAGCTGTTTTTT. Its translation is CASREQGAGELFF.

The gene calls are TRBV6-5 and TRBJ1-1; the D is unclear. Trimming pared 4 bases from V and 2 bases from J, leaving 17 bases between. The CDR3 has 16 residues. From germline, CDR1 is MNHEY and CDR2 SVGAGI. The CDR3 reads CASSSSDPGLNTEAFF. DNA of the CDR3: TGTGCCAGCAGTTCCTCAGATCCTGGCTTAAACACTGAAGCTTTCTTT.

Written as DNA, the CDR3 is TGTGCCAGCAGTCCTACAGGGGAAGGGGGCTACACCTTC. This encodes CASSPTGEGGYTF. The V and J genes are TRBV2 and TRBJ1-2; 7 nucleotides agree with TRBD1. The CDR3 is 13 amino acids. V trimming: 5 bases; J trimming: 8 bases; junction bases outside the gene matches: 8. Germline-derived CDR1 and CDR2 are SNHLY and FYNNEI. Using reference TRBV2 and TRBJ1-2 for the parts outside the CDR3, the full variable domain is EPEVTQTPSHQVTQMGQEVILRCVPISNHLYFYWYRQILGQKVEFLVSFYNNEISEKSEIFDDQFSVERPDGSNFTLKIRSTKLEDSAMYFCASSPTGEGGYTFGSGTRLTVV.

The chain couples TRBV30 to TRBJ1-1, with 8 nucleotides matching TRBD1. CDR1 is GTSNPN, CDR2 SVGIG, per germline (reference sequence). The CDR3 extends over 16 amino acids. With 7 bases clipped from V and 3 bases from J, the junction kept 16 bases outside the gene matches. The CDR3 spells CASLRDRPYEDTEAFF. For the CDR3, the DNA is TGTGCCTCACTAAGGGACAGGCCGTATGAGGACACTGAAGCTTTCTTT.

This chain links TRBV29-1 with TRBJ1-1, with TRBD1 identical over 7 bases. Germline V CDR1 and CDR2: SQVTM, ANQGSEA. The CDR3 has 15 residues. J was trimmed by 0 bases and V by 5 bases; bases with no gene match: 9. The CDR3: CSVQVQGRMNTEAFF. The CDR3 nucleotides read TGCAGCGTTCAGGTACAGGGGCGGATGAACACTGAAGCTTTCTTT. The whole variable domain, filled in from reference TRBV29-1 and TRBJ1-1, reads SAVISQKPSRDICQRGTSLTIQCQVDSQVTMMFWYRQQPGQSLTLIATANQGSEATYESGFVIDKFPISRPNLTFSTLTVSNMSPEDSSIYLCSVQVQGRMNTEAFFGQGTRLTVV.

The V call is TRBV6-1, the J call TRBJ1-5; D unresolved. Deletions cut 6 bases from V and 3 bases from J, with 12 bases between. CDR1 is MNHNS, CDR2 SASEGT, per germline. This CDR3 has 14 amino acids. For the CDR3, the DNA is TGTGCCAGCAGGCGTTCAATGTCCAATCAGCCCCAGCATTTT. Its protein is CASRRSMSNQPQHF.